Following are 9 T cell receptor beta chains from one sample sequenced in a study of blood T cell repertoires in COVID-19. The repertoire was sequenced with immunoSEQ multiplex PCR; TCRdb's copy has only in-frame clones and lacks some. The sample yields some 56,000 clones, 80% to 90% seen once. The sequenced material came from peripheral blood. The receptor source for this set is a human donor in a cohort sampled during active COVID-19.

The V call is TRBV5-1, the J call TRBJ2-7; TRBD1 matches 8 bases. J was trimmed by 0 bases and V by 1 base; bases with no gene match: 6. This CDR3 spans 16 amino acids. Germline V gene data show CDR1 as SGHRS and CDR2 as YFSETQ. DNA of the CDR3: TGCGCCAGCAGCTTGCAGGACAGGGCCTACTCCTACGAGCAGTACTTC. It is translated as CASSLQDRAYSYEQYF.

The CDR3 loop reads CASSRDSSNQPQHF. In DNA, the CDR3 is TGTGCCAGCAGCCGGGACAGCTCCAATCAGCCCCAGCATTTT. This chain links TRBV7-9 with TRBJ1-5; TRBD1 matches at 7 bases. J lost 3 bases, V lost 5 bases, and 4 bases had no gene match. This CDR3 has 14 amino acids. From germline, CDR1 is SEHNR and CDR2 FQNEAQ (reference sequence).

This chain connects TRBV9 to TRBJ1-1; the D is unclear. The germline gives CDR1 SGDLS, CDR2 YYNGEE. Trimming shortened V by 3 bases and J by 5 bases, and 20 bases separated the two germline ends. There are 16 residues in the CDR3. CDR3 in amino acids: CASSAPTGGGGTEAFF. CDR3 nucleotides: TGTGCCAGCAGCGCTCCCACGGGAGGCGGAGGAACTGAAGCTTTCTTT. Drawing the rest from reference TRBV9 and TRBJ1-1, the complete variable domain is DSGVTQTPKHLITATGQRVTLRCSPRSGDLSVYWYQQSLDQGLQFLIQYYNGEERAKGNILERFSAQQFPDLHSELNLSSLELGDSALYFCASSAPTGGGGTEAFFGQGTRLTVV.

This clone occurred a few times. The sample carries other DNA sequences with the same CDR3. The rearrangement links TRBV27 to TRBJ1-5; no clear D gene. The V end was cut by 2 bases, the J end by 4 bases, with 6 bases between. The CDR3 spans 13 residues. Germline CDR1 and CDR2: MNHEY and SMNVEV (reference sequence). The CDR3 nucleotides read TGTGCCAGCAGTTTAACAGTAAATCAGCCCCAGCATTTT. Translating it yields CASSLTVNQPQHF.

This chain joins TRBV27 and TRBJ2-7; TRBD2 matches 9 bases. V shed 3 bases, J shed 3 bases, and the junction held 0 bases outside the gene matches. CDR1 and CDR2 from the germline V gene are MNHEY and SMNVEV (reference sequence). CDR3 length: 13 residues. DNA of the CDR3: TGTGCCAGCAGTTTTAGCGGGGGCTACGAGCAGTACTTC. It codes for CASSFSGGYEQYF.

The count of this clone is one. The chain links TRBV7-2 to TRBJ1-3; 11 bases fit TRBD1. After removal of 5 bases from V and 2 bases from J, the junction contained 5 bases not matched to a gene. The germline V gene encodes CDR1 SGHTA and CDR2 FQGNSA. The length of the CDR3 is 16 residues. The DNA of the CDR3 is TGTGCCAGCAGCCTCGGACAGGGGGCCACTGGAAACACCATATATTTT. It is translated as CASSLGQGATGNTIYF.

This sequence joins TRBV6-2 or TRBV6-3 and TRBJ1-3; D not resolved. Per the germline V gene, CDR1 is MNHEY and CDR2 is SVGEGT. The V and J ends lost 5 bases and 9 bases respectively, with 8 bases between them. This CDR3 region has 11 residues. The CDR3 sequence: CASSTSGTIYF. The DNA of the CDR3 is TGTGCCAGCAGTACTTCCGGCACCATATATTTT.

The rearrangement uses TRBV29-1 and TRBJ1-1; TRBD1 agrees at 7 bases. CDR1 is SQVTM and CDR2 is ANQGSEA in the germline V gene. The CDR3 runs to 14 residues. V dropped 6 bases and J dropped 1; count of bases not matched to a gene: 8. The CDR3 region is CSVMTGSGNTEAFF. CDR3 coding DNA: TGCAGCGTGATGACAGGGAGTGGGAACACTGAAGCTTTCTTT.

V and J are TRBV15 and TRBJ2-7; possibly TRBD2 for D (7 bases). V lost 5 bases, J lost 0 bases, and 20 bases lay in between. The CDR3 is 17 residues long. Looked up from germline, CDR1 is LNHNV and CDR2 is YYDKDF (reference sequence). The CDR3 DNA reads TGTGCCACCAGCTTTGGGGAGGGGGACATTCGCTCCTACGAGCAGTACTTC. Its protein is CATSFGEGDIRSYEQYF.